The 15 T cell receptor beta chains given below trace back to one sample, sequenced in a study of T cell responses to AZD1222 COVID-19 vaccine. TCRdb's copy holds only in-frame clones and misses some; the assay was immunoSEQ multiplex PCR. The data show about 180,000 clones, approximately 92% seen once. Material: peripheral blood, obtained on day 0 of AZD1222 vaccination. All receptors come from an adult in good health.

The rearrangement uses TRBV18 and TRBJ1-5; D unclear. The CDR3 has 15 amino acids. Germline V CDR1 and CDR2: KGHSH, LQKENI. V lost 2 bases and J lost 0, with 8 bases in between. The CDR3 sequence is CASSPNTNSNQPQHF. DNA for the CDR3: TGTGCCAGCTCACCAAATACAAATAGCAATCAGCCCCAGCATTTT.

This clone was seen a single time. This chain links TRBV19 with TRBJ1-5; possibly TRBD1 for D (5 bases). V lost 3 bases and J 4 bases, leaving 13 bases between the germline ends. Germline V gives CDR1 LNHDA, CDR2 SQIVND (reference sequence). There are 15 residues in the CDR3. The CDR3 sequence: CASSIPGQGNQPQHF. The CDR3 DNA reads TGTGCCAGTAGTATCCCGGGGCAGGGTAATCAGCCCCAGCATTTT.

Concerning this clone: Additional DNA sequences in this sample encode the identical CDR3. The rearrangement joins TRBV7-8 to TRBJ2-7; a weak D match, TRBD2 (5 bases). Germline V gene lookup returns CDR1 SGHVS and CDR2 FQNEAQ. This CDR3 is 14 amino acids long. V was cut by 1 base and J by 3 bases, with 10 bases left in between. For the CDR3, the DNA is TGTGCCAGCAGCTTAGAGGCGGGCCTCTACGAGCAGTACTTC. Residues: CASSLEAGLYEQYF.

CDR3 nucleotides: TGTGCCAGTAGCGGAATCGAGACGAACACTGAAGCTTTCTTT. It specifies CASSGIETNTEAFF. V usage is TRBV19 and J usage is TRBJ1-1; no reliable D call. The V end lost 6 bases, the J end lost 1 base, and 12 bases lay between the germline ends. There are 14 residues in the CDR3. Germline CDR1 LNHDA, CDR2 SQIVND (reference sequence). The full variable domain, in which reference TRBV19 and TRBJ1-1 provide the parts outside the CDR3, is DGGITQSPKYLFRKEGQNVTLSCEQNLNHDAMYWYRQDPGQGLRLIYYSQIVNDFQKGDIAEGYSVSREKKESFPLTVTSAQKNPTAFYLCASSGIETNTEAFFGQGTRLTVV.

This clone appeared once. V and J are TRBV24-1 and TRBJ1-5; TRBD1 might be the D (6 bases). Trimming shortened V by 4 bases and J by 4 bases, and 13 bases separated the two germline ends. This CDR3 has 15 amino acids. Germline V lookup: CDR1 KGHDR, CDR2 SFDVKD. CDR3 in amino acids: CATSEDRNLNQPQHF. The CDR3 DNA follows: TGTGCCACCAGTGAGGACAGAAATTTAAATCAGCCCCAGCATTTT.

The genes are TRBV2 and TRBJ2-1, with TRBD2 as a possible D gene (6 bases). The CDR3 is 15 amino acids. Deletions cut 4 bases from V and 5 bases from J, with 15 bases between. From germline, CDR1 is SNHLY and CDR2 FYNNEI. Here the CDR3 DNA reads TGTGCCAGCAGTGGCCGTAGCGGACCTGACAATGAGCAGTTCTTC. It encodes CASSGRSGPDNEQFF.

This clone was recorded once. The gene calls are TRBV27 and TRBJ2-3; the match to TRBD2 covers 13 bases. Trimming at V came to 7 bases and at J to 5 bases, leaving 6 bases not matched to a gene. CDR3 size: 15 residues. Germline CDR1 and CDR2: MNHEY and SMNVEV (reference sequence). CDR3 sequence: CASTPTSGRRDTQYF. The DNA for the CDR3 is TGTGCCAGCACCCCGACTAGCGGGAGGCGAGATACGCAGTATTTT.

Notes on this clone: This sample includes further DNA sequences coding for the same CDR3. CDR3: CAIGQGNTEAFF. CDR3 nucleotides: TGTGCCATCGGACAGGGAAACACTGAAGCTTTCTTT. The rearrangement joins TRBV10-3 to TRBJ1-1; 8 nucleotides agree with TRBD1. CDR1 ENHRY and CDR2 SYGVKD come from the germline V gene. With V trimmed by 8 bases and J by 2 bases, 1 base remained unmatched. The CDR3 length is 12 residues.

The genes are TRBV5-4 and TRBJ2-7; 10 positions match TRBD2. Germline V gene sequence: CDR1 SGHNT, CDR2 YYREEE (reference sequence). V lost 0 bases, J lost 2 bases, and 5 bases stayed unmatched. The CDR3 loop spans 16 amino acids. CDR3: CASSLGLAGETYEQYF. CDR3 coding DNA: TGTGCCAGCAGCTTGGGTCTAGCGGGAGAAACCTACGAGCAGTACTTC.

CDR3 bases: TGTGCCATCAGTGAGTCGGGGAGGGGGGCCAACGTCCTGACTTTC. Translated, it gives CAISESGRGANVLTF. J is TRBJ2-6 and V is TRBV10-3, with D possibly TRBD2 on 6 matching bases. Germline CDR1 reads ENHRY; CDR2 reads SYGVKD. Trimming pared 0 bases from V and 4 bases from J, leaving 7 bases between. This CDR3 has 15 amino acids.

CDR3 in amino acids: CASSPRQTTKNEKLFF. In nucleotides, the CDR3 is TGTGCCAGCTCACCACGACAGACCACGAAGAATGAAAAACTGTTTTTT. The V and J genes are TRBV18 and TRBJ1-4; D possibly corresponds to TRBD1 (5 bases). V lost 1 base and J 5 bases, leaving 14 bases between the germline ends. The CDR3 is 16 amino acids. Germline values: CDR1 KGHSH, CDR2 LQKENI.

The CDR3 here is CSATGQGVEAFF. The DNA for the CDR3 is TGCAGCGCCACGGGACAGGGTGTTGAAGCTTTCTTT. V and J are TRBV29-1 and TRBJ1-1; TRBD1 matches 9 bases. Germline assignment: CDR1 SQVTM and CDR2 ANQGSEA. The trim removed 7 bases at V and 7 bases at J, leaving 7 bases unmatched. The CDR3 covers 12 residues.

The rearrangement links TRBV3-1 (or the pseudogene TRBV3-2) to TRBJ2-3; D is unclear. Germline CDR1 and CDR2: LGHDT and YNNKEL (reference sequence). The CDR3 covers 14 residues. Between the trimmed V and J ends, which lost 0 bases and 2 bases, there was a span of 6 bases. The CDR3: CASSQDSVTDTQYF. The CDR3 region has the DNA TGTGCCAGCAGCCAAGATTCCGTCACAGATACGCAGTATTTT.

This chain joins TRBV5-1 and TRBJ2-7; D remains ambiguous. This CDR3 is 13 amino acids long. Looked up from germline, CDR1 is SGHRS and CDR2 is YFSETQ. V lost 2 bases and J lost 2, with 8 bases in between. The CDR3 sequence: CASSLLGTYEQYF. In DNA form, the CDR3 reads TGCGCCAGCAGCTTATTAGGAACCTACGAGCAGTACTTC.

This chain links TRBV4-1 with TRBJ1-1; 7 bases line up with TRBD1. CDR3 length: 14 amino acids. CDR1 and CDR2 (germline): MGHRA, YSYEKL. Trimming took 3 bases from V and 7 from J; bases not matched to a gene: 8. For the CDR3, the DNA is TGCGCCAGCAGCCATATAGACAGGGCCGGTGAAGCTTTCTTT. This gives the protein CASSHIDRAGEAFF.